A selection of T cell receptor beta chains follows, all from one sample in a study of blood T cell repertoires in COVID-19. The table came from immunoSEQ multiplex PCR; TCRdb's copy has only in-frame clones and leaves some out. The table lists around 60,000 clones, about four fifths of them singletons. Sequenced material: peripheral blood. The receptors originated from a man in his fifties or sixties with COVID-19, enrolled during active disease. The CDR3 runs from the conserved cysteine through the conserved F or W. Each record gives: J gene, V gene, D gene, clone size, CDR3 DNA, CDR3 protein. The D gene is left open where the match is weak. Rows give clone size only sometimes, using once, few, many, or a class for an expanded clone.

TRBJ1-1	TRBV30	NA	NA	TGTGCCTGGAGAATAGACAGTGACACTGAAGCTTTCTTT	CAWRIDSDTEAFF
TRBJ1-3	TRBV18	NA	NA	TGTGCCAGCTCACCAAGGGACACTGGAAACACCATATATTTT	CASSPRDTGNTIYF
TRBJ1-2	TRBV7-2	NA	NA	TGTGCCAGCAGCTCCTTCACAGACAACAGGTACACCTTC	CASSSFTDNRYTF
TRBJ2-7	TRBV4-2	TRBD1	NA	TGTGCCAGCAGCCAAGACTTGGGGGGACAGGGGCTTATTGAGCAGTACTTC	CASSQDLGGQGLIEQYF
TRBJ1-3	TRBV21-1	NA	NA	TGTGCCAGCAGCAAAGTTCCGAAAAGCCCGAGTACGGAGACAGTATCTGGAAACACCATATATTTT	CASSKVPKSPSTETVSGNTIYF
TRBJ1-2	TRBV18	NA	once	TGTGCCAGCTCACCACTCGGGGAGGCCTATGGCTACACCTTC	CASSPLGEAYGYTF
TRBJ1-1	TRBV6-5	NA	NA	TGTGCCAGCAGTTACGCCACAGGATCTAGGGCTGAAGCTTTCTTT	CASSYATGSRAEAFF
TRBJ1-2	TRBV18	NA	NA	TGTGCCAGCTCCTCCGGAGGGGCTAACTATGGCTACACCTTC	CASSSGGANYGYTF
TRBJ2-1	TRBV5-4	NA	NA	TGTGCCAGCAGCCTCGACGGGTACAATGAGCAGTTCTTC	CASSLDGYNEQFF
TRBJ1-2	TRBV5-1	TRBD1	once	TGCGCCAGCAGCCGGGGACAGGAGGTTTCACCCTATGGCTACACCTTC	CASSRGQEVSPYGYTF
TRBJ1-5	TRBV6-5	NA	NA	TGTGCCAGCAGTTACCAGGGATATAGCAATCAGCCCCAGCATTTT	CASSYQGYSNQPQHF
TRBJ2-5	TRBV6-1	NA	NA	TGTGCCAGCAGTGAAGCGCTGAGGTGGGAGACCCAGTACTTC	CASSEALRWETQYF
TRBJ2-3	TRBV3-1/TRBV3-2	TRBD2	NA	TGTGCCAGCAGCCAGACGGTGGTAGCGGGCGGAGATACGCAGTATTTT	CASSQTVVAGGDTQYF
TRBJ1-4	TRBV28	TRBD1	NA	TGTGCCAGCAGTTTACCTCAGGGGGCTAATGAAAAACTGTTTTTT	CASSLPQGANEKLFF
TRBJ2-7	TRBV11-2	NA	NA	TGTGCCAGCAGCTTAGGAGCAGGGTCCTACGAGCAGTACTTC	CASSLGAGSYEQYF
TRBJ2-3	TRBV6-5	NA	NA	TGTGCCAGCAGTTACTCGTACTCCGAATACACAGATACGCAGTATTTT	CASSYSYSEYTDTQYF
TRBJ1-6	TRBV30	TRBD1	NA	TGTGCCTGGACCGTACTGGGGACAGGGGGAAATTCACCCCTCCACTTT	CAWTVLGTGGNSPLHF
TRBJ2-1	TRBV12-5	NA	NA	TGTGCTAGTGGTTTCGGCTCCTACAATGAGCAGTTCTTC	CASGFGSYNEQFF
TRBJ2-7	TRBV5-1	TRBD2	NA	TGCGCCAGCAGCGCAGGCGGACTAGCGGGTAGTCAGCAGTACTTC	CASSAGGLAGSQQYF
TRBJ2-3	TRBV10-3	NA	NA	TGTGCCATCAACAACCCGACAGAGAGCACAGATACGCAGTATTTT	CAINNPTESTDTQYF
TRBJ1-4	TRBV6-4	NA	NA	TGTGCCAGCAGGGGCACGGCTGGAAAACTGTTTTTT	CASRGTAGKLFF
TRBJ1-5	TRBV9	TRBD1	NA	TGTGCCAGCAGCCCGGGGACAGATAGCAATCAGCCCCAGCATTTT	CASSPGTDSNQPQHF
TRBJ1-6	TRBV7-9	NA	NA	TGTGCCAGCAGCTCAATTAGGGGTCCTTATAATTCACCCCTCCACTTT	CASSSIRGPYNSPLHF
TRBJ2-2	TRBV24-1	NA	NA	TGTGCCACCAGTGATTCGAACACATACCTAGTAGGAACCGGGGAGCTGTTTTTT	CATSDSNTYLVGTGELFF
TRBJ1-1	TRBV2	TRBD1	once	TGTGCCAGCAGTGGACAGGGGCTGAACACTGAAGCTTTCTTT	CASSGQGLNTEAFF
TRBJ2-3	TRBV2	TRBD2	NA	TGTGCCAGCAGTCCGGGACTAGCGGGAGCTAGCACAGATACGCAGTATTTT	CASSPGLAGASTDTQYF
TRBJ2-2	TRBV6-5	NA	once	TGTGCCAGCAGAGACAAGAACACCGGGGAGCTGTTTTTT	CASRDKNTGELFF
TRBJ2-3	TRBV7-3	TRBD1	NA	TGTGCCAGCAGCGCAACAGGGGACAAAACAGATACGCAGTATTTT	CASSATGDKTDTQYF
TRBJ2-7	TRBV11-2	NA	NA	TGTGCCAGCAGCTGGAGCGGCTTAGGGAGCGAGCAGTACTTC	CASSWSGLGSEQYF
TRBJ2-3	TRBV6-5	NA	NA	TGTGCCAGCTACGGGGGAGATACGCAGTATTTT	CASYGGDTQYF
TRBJ1-2	TRBV7-2	TRBD1	NA	TGTGCCAGCAGCCTCGCAACCACAGGGGGCGGTAATGGCTACACCTTC	CASSLATTGGGNGYTF
TRBJ2-5	TRBV7-7	TRBD2	NA	TGTGCCAGCAGCTTTTACTCCGGGGGGGACCAAGAGACCCAGTACTTC	CASSFYSGGDQETQYF
TRBJ2-7	TRBV5-1	TRBD1	NA	TGCGCCAGCAGCCCCGACAGGGGTTGGGACGAGCAGTACTTC	CASSPDRGWDEQYF
TRBJ1-2	TRBV15	NA	few	TGTGCCACCAGCAAGACAGGACGGACCCGAGGGGGCTACACCTTC	CATSKTGRTRGGYTF
TRBJ1-2	TRBV4-2	TRBD1	NA	TGTGCCAGCAGCCAATCCGGGACAGGGTCGAACTATGGCTACACCTTC	CASSQSGTGSNYGYTF
TRBJ1-1	TRBV9	NA	NA	TGTGCCAGCAGCGTAGCGGGGTGGGACACTGAAGCTTTCTTT	CASSVAGWDTEAFF
TRBJ1-2	TRBV19	TRBD1	NA	TGTGCCACCGCGGGACAGGGGGATGGCTACACCTTC	CATAGQGDGYTF
TRBJ1-5	TRBV5-1	NA	NA	TGCGCCAGCAGCTTGGACGGGACACTAGATCAGCCCCAGCATTTT	CASSLDGTLDQPQHF
TRBJ2-3	TRBV6-1	NA	NA	TGTGCCAGCAGTGCCAGGTGGTCTTCCGGCACAGATACGCAGTATTTT	CASSARWSSGTDTQYF
TRBJ2-1	TRBV7-3	TRBD2	NA	TGTGCCAGCAGCCCCCTGGGGGGGGACAATGAGCAGTTCTTC	CASSPLGGDNEQFF
TRBJ2-5	TRBV14	TRBD1	NA	TGTGCCAGCAGCCAAGGGGACAGGGATCAAGAGACCCAGTACTTC	CASSQGDRDQETQYF
TRBJ2-7	TRBV2	TRBD2	NA	TGTGCCAGCAGTCCCAGGACTAGCGGGATGGACGAGCAGTACTTC	CASSPRTSGMDEQYF
TRBJ2-7	TRBV13	NA	NA	TGTGCCAGCAGCTTAGGGTCCCGCTACTACGAGCAGTACTTC	CASSLGSRYYEQYF